The 9 T cell receptor beta chains given below trace back to one sample, sequenced in a study of T cell clonotyping in hematopoietic cell transplantation. Repertoires were generated with immunoSEQ multiplex PCR, while TCRdb's copy carries only in-frame clones and drops some. This sample has roughly 14,000 clones, with over 75% found just once. This material consisted of PBMCs, taken 100 days after allogeneic stem cell transplant. These receptor sequences come from a male patient between 45 and 59 years old who had an allogeneic stem cell transplant from an unrelated donor, so T cells may come from the graft donor. Some clones in this sample may be carry-over from other donors' samples.

The CDR3 coding sequence is TGTGCCTCACAAGGGCGGGGGGGCTACAATGAGCAGTTCTTC. Its translation is CASQGRGGYNEQFF. The V gene is TRBV6-1, the J gene TRBJ2-1, with 9 positions matching TRBD2. Germline CDR1 MNHNS, CDR2 SASEGT. CDR3 length: 14 residues. After removal of 11 bases from V and 3 bases from J, the junction contained 8 bases not matched to a gene.

The chain couples TRBV11-3 to TRBJ2-2; D perhaps matches TRBD1 (7 bases). The V gene's germline CDR1 is SGHNT and CDR2 YENEEA. CDR3 length: 17 residues. Trimming removed 5 bases from V and 6 bases from J, with 22 bases in between. CDR3 region: CASSARQGGAGAGELFF. CDR3 in DNA: TGTGCCAGCAGCGCCCGTCAGGGGGGCGCCGGGGCCGGGGAGCTGTTTTTT.

The chain carries TRBV6-5 and TRBJ2-7; D possibly uses TRBD1 or TRBD2 (5 bases each). This CDR3 region has 14 residues. V lost 5 bases and J 4 bases, leaving 15 bases between the germline ends. Germline V lookup: CDR1 MNHEY, CDR2 SVGAGI. The CDR3 protein is CASSRGGTKYEQYF. CDR3 DNA sequence: TGTGCCAGCAGTCGTGGGGGAACTAAATACGAGCAGTACTTC.

The chain joins TRBV25-1 to TRBJ1-2, with D perhaps TRBD1 (5 bases). There are 13 residues in the CDR3. V was shortened by 3 bases and J by 2 bases, with 7 bases between the two germline ends. CDR1 is MGHDK and CDR2 is SYGVNS in the germline V gene. The CDR3 here is CASSEGPNYGYTF. The DNA for the CDR3 is TGTGCCAGCAGTGAGGGACCGAACTATGGCTACACCTTC.

The V and J genes are TRBV19 and TRBJ2-5, with TRBD1 as a possible D gene (6 bases). The CDR3 sequence is 15 residues long. Germline V CDR1 and CDR2: LNHDA, SQIVND (reference sequence). V was clipped by 7 bases and J by 2 bases, with 17 bases between them. CDR3 DNA sequence: TGTGCCAGTACCGACCGAGGCAGGGGACAAGAGACCCAGTACTTC. This encodes CASTDRGRGQETQYF.

This sequence joins TRBV6-5 and TRBJ1-1; no clear D. Germline-derived CDR1 and CDR2 are MNHEY and SVGAGI. V dropped 2 bases and J dropped 11 bases, with 9 bases sitting between them. The CDR3 sequence is 11 residues long. The chain's CDR3 is CASSYGALAFF. In nucleotides, the CDR3 is TGTGCCAGCAGTTACGGCGCTCTCGCTTTCTTT.

The chain uses TRBV6-5 and TRBJ1-5; 8 bases are shared with TRBD1. Unmatched junction bases numbered 3, after V lost 4 bases and J lost 7 bases. The length of the CDR3 is 13 residues. The germline gives CDR1 MNHEY, CDR2 SVGAGI. CDR3 in amino acids: CASSSDRGQPQHF. CDR3 in DNA: TGTGCCAGCAGTTCCGACAGGGGACAGCCCCAGCATTTT.

The chain has TRBV7-2 and TRBJ2-7; D is possibly TRBD1 (6 bases). Germline V gene lookup returns CDR1 SGHTA and CDR2 FQGNSA. Trimming removed 3 bases at V and 2 bases at J, with 14 bases between. The CDR3 extends over 15 amino acids. As DNA, the CDR3 is TGTGCCAGCAGCTTTGACCCGGGACAAGCCTACGAGCAGTACTTC. This encodes CASSFDPGQAYEQYF. Drawing the rest from reference TRBV7-2 and TRBJ2-7, the complete variable domain is GAGVSQSPSNKVTEKGKDVELRCDPISGHTALYWYRQSLGQGLEFLIYFQGNSAPDKSGLPSDRFSAERTGGSVSTLTIQRTQQEDSAVYLCASSFDPGQAYEQYFGPGTRLTVT.

CDR3 DNA: TGTGCCAGCAGCCCGAAGTGGGGCACAGATACGCAGTATTTT. It encodes CASSPKWGTDTQYF. The rearrangement links TRBV7-9 to TRBJ2-3; the D is unclear. The germline CDR1 and CDR2 sequences are SEHNR and FQNEAQ (reference sequence). This CDR3 contains 14 residues. Trimming stripped 5 bases from V and 1 base from J, with 10 bases between.